This is a list of T cell receptor beta chains from one sample in a study of T cell responses to AZD1222 COVID-19 vaccine. This table comes from immunoSEQ multiplex PCR, and its TCRdb copy is limited to in-frame clones, with some not included. The repertoire includes roughly 150,000 clones, 80% to 95% of them detected once, and roughly 6.2% sits in the top ten. The sample consisted of peripheral blood, taken 28 days after the second AZD1222 dose. The source of these receptors is an adult who received the AZD1222 COVID-19 vaccine. Both conserved end residues are part of each CDR3. D genes are given only for firm matches.

j_call v_call d_call cdr3_aa
TRBJ2-1 TRBV18 TRBD1 CASSPAGTGHNEQFF
TRBJ1-5 TRBV3-1/TRBV3-2 TRBD1 CASSQGQGGPQHF
TRBJ2-1 TRBV5-1 TRBD2 CASSSLGLAGGDTYNEQFF
TRBJ1-2 TRBV18 TRBD1 CASSPSGQGALGYTF
TRBJ1-5 TRBV28 - CASGRYGGNQPQHF
TRBJ2-2 TRBV9 TRBD2 CASSPRSGGTGELFF
TRBJ2-1 TRBV5-8 - CASRYPGTRLNEQFF
TRBJ1-5 TRBV29-1 - CSVGGEGNQPQHF
TRBJ2-5 TRBV7-2 - CASIPGQVETQYF
TRBJ2-4 TRBV7-2 - CASSLQESIQYF
TRBJ1-4 TRBV19 - CASIGRGVNEKLFF
TRBJ2-1 TRBV2 - CASIRQLNNEQFF
TRBJ2-5 TRBV25-1 TRBD2 CASSRTSGLQETQYF
TRBJ1-2 TRBV29-1 - CSVEDPISVLYGYTF
TRBJ2-7 TRBV10-3 TRBD1 CAISSGTGLYEQYF
TRBJ2-3 TRBV29-1 - CSVDPGAGTDTQYF
TRBJ2-3 TRBV19 TRBD2 CASSMAGTSEADTQYF
TRBJ1-2 TRBV30 - CAWSVPSRGYTF
TRBJ2-7 TRBV5-1 TRBD1 CASRRSDRGHEQYF
TRBJ1-2 TRBV5-1 - CASGNREDGYTF
TRBJ2-1 TRBV4-1 TRBD1 CASSRRGQGTDNEQFF
TRBJ2-2 TRBV14 - CASSPLMAGELFF
TRBJ2-7 TRBV5-4 TRBD1 CASSPRQGVVEQYF
TRBJ2-5 TRBV18 - CASSPRGRGAMQETQYF
TRBJ1-4 TRBV18 - CASSPPEVATNEKLFF
TRBJ2-6 TRBV30 - CAWGSDISGANVLTF
TRBJ2-7 TRBV6-2/TRBV6-3 - CASSFRQAIYEQYF